The text below deals with one T cell receptor beta chain. The sample is drawn from a study of blood T cell repertoires in COVID-19. About the study: PBMCs, B-cell-depleted T cells, or T cells were the source of the cDNA or gDNA that made up the material.

Per the authors' pipeline: Reference gene primer amplification gave estimated nucleated cell counts. Only in-frame clones appear in the TCRdb table, and some are missing; sequencing was by immunoSEQ multiplex PCR. V, J and clone size are those of that table, while D and trimming were read from the DNA. Of around 450,000 clones detected, less than 95% appear once; the ten largest clones hold 0.6%. Germline V CDR1 and CDR2: SGHRS, YFSETQ. Unmatched junction bases numbered 3, after V lost 4 bases and J lost 4 bases. The CDR3 is made up of 13 amino acids. The gene calls are TRBV5-1 and TRBJ1-2; 8 bases are a match to TRBD1. The sequencing sample was made of PBMCs or T cells enriched from blood (not recorded which). The clonotype originates from a man younger than 30 who had recovered from COVID-19. The CDR3 DNA follows: TGCGCCAGCAGCCAGGGACAGGCCTATGGCTACACCTTC. It encodes CASSQGQAYGYTF. Full variable domain (remainder filled in from reference TRBV5-1 and TRBJ1-2): KAGVTQTPRYLIKTRGQQVTLSCSPISGHRSVSWYQQTPGQGLQFLFEYFSETQRNKGNFPGRFSGRQFSNSRSEMNVSTLELGDSALYLCASSQGQAYGYTFGSGTRLTVV.